This passage covers 21 T cell receptor beta chains from one sample sequenced in a study of shared clonotypes between healthy human individuals (dated by TCRdb to 2020 to 2021). Receptors were amplified or captured by the immunoSEQ multiplex PCR assay. TCRdb's version of the immuneACCESS table is confined to in-frame rearrangements and falls short of the full clone set. An unresolved V gene accounts for under half of the shortfall where checked; the remainder is of unknown origin. Here the sample has about 2.3 million clones; approximately 93% occur a single time. Clones ranked in the top ten supply about 0.37% of the sample. The sample was naive CD4+ T cells from PBMCs. According to the study, the label for this sample's cell subset or site signals: CD45RA+ positively selected. These receptors were taken from a man between 18 and 29 years old in good health. Some clones in this sample may be carry-over from other donors' samples.

The chain uses TRBV27 and TRBJ1-1, with D maybe TRBD1 (5 bases). Germline V gives CDR1 MNHEY, CDR2 SMNVEV (reference sequence). V was trimmed by 4 bases and J by 7 bases, leaving 13 bases between them. The CDR3 is 13 amino acids. The CDR3 here is CASSWGPRYEAFF. DNA for the CDR3: TGTGCCAGCAGTTGGGGACCCCGATATGAAGCTTTCTTT.

The V call is TRBV30, the J call TRBJ1-4; D may be TRBD1 (5 bases). The germline V gene has CDR1 GTSNPN and CDR2 SVGIG (reference sequence). Trimming took 5 bases from V and 8 from J, leaving 21 bases between them. The CDR3 contains 15 residues. The CDR3 bases are TGTGCCTGGGCCTTGTCGGGGGAACGACGAGAAAAACTGTTTTTT. This translates into CAWALSGERREKLFF.

The rearrangement uses TRBV6-4 and TRBJ1-2; D uncertain. Germline lookup yields CDR1 MRHNA and CDR2 SNTAGT. Trimming pared 2 bases from V and 2 bases from J, leaving 18 bases between. The CDR3 is 17 residues long. The CDR3 DNA follows: TGTGCCAGCAGTGACACGACTCGACGGCGCGGGAACTATGGCTACACCTTC. Its translation is CASSDTTRRRGNYGYTF.

Note on this clone: The identical CDR3 is also encoded by other nucleotide sequences in the sample. V gene TRBV7-2 combines with J gene TRBJ1-1, with D unresolved. CDR1 is SGHTA and CDR2 is FQGNSA in the germline V gene. This CDR3 comprises 13 residues. The V gene lost 2 bases and the J gene lost 1 base, with 5 bases spanning the gap. CDR3 residues: CASSLRRNTEAFF. CDR3 DNA: TGTGCCAGCAGCTTAAGGCGGAACACTGAAGCTTTCTTT.

This clone was counted a single time. The rearrangement uses TRBV18 and TRBJ1-5; D unresolved. The CDR3 loop spans 14 amino acids. Germline V CDR1 and CDR2: KGHSH, LQKENI. Trimming cost V 3 bases and J 4 bases, with 10 bases left between them. The CDR3 coding sequence is TGTGCCAGCTCACCTCTGTCCACGAATCAGCCCCAGCATTTT. Translating it yields CASSPLSTNQPQHF.

The chain carries TRBV7-9 and TRBJ2-2; 7 bases match TRBD1. CDR3 length equals 16 residues. Germline V gene data show CDR1 as SEHNR and CDR2 as FQNEAQ (reference sequence). V was clipped by 5 bases and J by 5 bases; unmatched bases: 11. CDR3 nucleotide sequence: TGTGCCAGCAGCGGGACAGTGGGTTATTGGACCGGGGAGCTGTTTTTT. Protein product: CASSGTVGYWTGELFF.

As for this clone: Other DNA sequences in the same sample also yield this CDR3. CDR3 coding DNA: TGTGCCTGGAGTACGTTTAGCGGGAGGACGGGGGAGCAGTACTTC. Translation gives CAWSTFSGRTGEQYF. The V and J genes are TRBV30 and TRBJ2-7, with 10 bases lining up with TRBD2. In germline, CDR1 is GTSNPN, CDR2 SVGIG (reference sequence). CDR3 length: 15 residues. V was pared by 2 bases and J by 7 bases, with 11 bases of the junction left unmatched.

This clone showed up just once. The CDR3 loop is CASRSPTSSYNEQFF. The DNA of the CDR3 is TGTGCCAGCAGATCTCCTACTAGTTCCTACAATGAGCAGTTCTTC. The rearrangement joins TRBV5-6 to TRBJ2-1; D perhaps matches TRBD2 (5 bases). Per germline, CDR1 SGHDT and CDR2 YYEEEE. Trimming cost V 5 bases and J 1 base, with 13 bases left between them. The CDR3 runs to 15 residues. Looking up the rest from reference TRBV5-6 and TRBJ2-1 gives the full variable domain: DAGVTQSPTHLIKTRGQQVTLRCSPKSGHDTVSWYQQALGQGPQFIFQYYEEEERQRGNFPDRFSGHQFPNYSSELNVNALLLGDSALYLCASRSPTSSYNEQFFGPGTRLTVL.

V usage is TRBV5-1 and J usage is TRBJ2-5, with TRBD2 identical over 12 bases. V trimming: 5 bases; J trimming: 1 base; junction bases outside the gene matches: 6. Per the germline V gene, CDR1 is SGHRS and CDR2 is YFSETQ. There are 16 residues in the CDR3. The CDR3 loop reads CASRRASGRVQETQYF. DNA of the CDR3: TGCGCCAGCAGGAGGGCTAGCGGGAGGGTCCAAGAGACCCAGTACTTC.

This chain uses TRBV15 with TRBJ2-1; D is uncertain. Germline lookup yields CDR1 LNHNV and CDR2 YYDKDF (reference sequence). V lost 3 bases and J 6 bases, leaving 15 bases between the germline ends. This CDR3 spans 15 amino acids. CDR3 nucleotides: TGTGCCACCAGCAGGGAATTAGCTATAGGCAATGAGCAGTTCTTC. It yields the protein CATSRELAIGNEQFF. The full variable domain, rest sourced from reference TRBV15 and TRBJ2-1, is DAMVIQNPRYQVTQFGKPVTLSCSQTLNHNVMYWYQQKSSQAPKLLFHYYDKDFNNEADTPDNFQSRRPNTSFCFLDIRSPGLGDTAMYLCATSRELAIGNEQFFGPGTRLTVL.

The chain uses TRBV6-1 and TRBJ2-5; 9 bases are a match to TRBD1. V was pared by 7 bases and J by 3 bases, with 9 bases of the junction left unmatched. Per the germline V gene, CDR1 is MNHNS and CDR2 is SASEGT. This CDR3 comprises 15 residues. The CDR3 DNA reads TGTGCCAGCAACCCACAGGGGGCGGGAAAAGAGACCCAGTACTTC. Translation gives CASNPQGAGKETQYF.

V is TRBV28 and J is TRBJ1-2; 9 bases match TRBD1. Germline CDR1 reads MDHEN; CDR2 reads SYDVKM. The CDR3 contains 16 residues. J gave up 1 base and V 6 bases, and 9 bases lay outside the gene matches. The CDR3 DNA reads as TGTGCCAGCAGGACGGGACAGGGAAATTATAACTATGGCTACACCTTC. It translates to CASRTGQGNYNYGYTF.

The rearrangement links TRBV28 to TRBJ1-2, with 8 bases identical to TRBD1. The germline gives CDR1 MDHEN, CDR2 SYDVKM. The CDR3 length is 15 residues. J gave up 4 bases and V 6 bases, and 10 bases lay outside the gene matches. The CDR3 sequence is CASRPTTGGPYGYTF. CDR3 sequence (DNA): TGTGCCAGCAGACCGACCACAGGGGGTCCCTATGGCTACACCTTC.

Details on this clone: Other nucleotide sequences in the sample specify the same CDR3. The rearrangement joins TRBV27 to TRBJ2-5, with 9 bases fitting TRBD1. Trimming took 2 bases from V and 5 from J; bases not matched to a gene: 6. This CDR3 has 15 amino acids. Germline V lookup: CDR1 MNHEY, CDR2 SMNVEV (reference sequence). This CDR3 is CASSLRRQGGETQYF. Written as DNA, the CDR3 is TGTGCCAGCAGTTTAAGACGACAGGGGGGGGAGACCCAGTACTTC.

The chain has TRBV14 and TRBJ2-1; the D gene could be TRBD1 or TRBD2 (5 bases each). V was trimmed by 4 bases and J by 2 bases, leaving 6 bases between them. Germline V gives CDR1 SGHDN, CDR2 FVKESK. This CDR3 is 13 amino acids long. CDR3 amino acids: CASSRGTYNEQFF. Here the CDR3 DNA reads TGTGCCAGCAGCCGGGGGACCTACAATGAGCAGTTCTTC.

V gene TRBV14 combines with J gene TRBJ2-3, with 7 positions matching TRBD1. The germline CDR1 and CDR2 sequences are SGHDN and FVKESK. The V and J ends lost 4 bases and 6 bases, in that order; junction bases with no gene match: 4. The CDR3 has 13 amino acids. CDR3 residues: CASSLQQGDTQYF. For the CDR3, the DNA is TGTGCCAGCAGCCTTCAACAGGGGGATACGCAGTATTTT.

This chain uses TRBV9 with TRBJ1-3, with a weak D call TRBD1 (5 bases). Germline CDR1 reads SGDLS; CDR2 reads YYNGEE. The V end lost 4 bases, the J end lost 2 bases, and 19 bases lay between the germline ends. The CDR3 is made up of 17 amino acids. CDR3 DNA: TGTGCCAGCAGCTCCCTGGGGGGGTCTCCCACTGGAAACACCATATATTTT. It codes for CASSSLGGSPTGNTIYF.

The chain employs TRBV7-9 and TRBJ1-2; no firm D call. The V and J ends lost 2 bases and 8 bases respectively, with 15 bases between them. The CDR3 contains 14 residues. The germline V gene has CDR1 SEHNR and CDR2 FQNEAQ (reference sequence). The CDR3 DNA sequence: TGTGCCAGCAGCTTAAGGGCAGACTCCCAGGGCTACACCTTC. This encodes CASSLRADSQGYTF.

V is TRBV28 and J is TRBJ2-7, with a tentative D call TRBD2 (6 bases). The CDR3 spans 12 residues. CDR1 MDHEN and CDR2 SYDVKM come from the germline V gene. CDR3 bases: TGTGTCTGTCGGGACTCTTACTACGAGCAGTACTTC. This codes for CVCRDSYYEQYF.

The rearrangement uses TRBV5-1 and TRBJ2-7; TRBD2 aligns across 9 bases. V lost 0 bases and J lost 0; bases outside the gene matches: 4. This CDR3 spans 16 amino acids. In germline, CDR1 is SGHRS, CDR2 YFSETQ. CDR3: CASSLGLAEISYEQYF. The CDR3 nucleotides are TGCGCCAGCAGCTTGGGACTAGCGGAAATCTCCTACGAGCAGTACTTC.

V gene TRBV18 combines with J gene TRBJ2-7; possible D gene TRBD2, 5 bases. Between the trimmed V and J ends, which lost 4 bases and 0 bases, there was a span of 16 bases. The CDR3 is 16 residues long. Germline V gene lookup returns CDR1 KGHSH and CDR2 LQKENI. The CDR3 region is CASSLQRWRTSYEQYF. As DNA, the CDR3 is TGTGCCAGCTCACTTCAGAGGTGGAGGACCTCCTACGAGCAGTACTTC.